This entry features one T cell receptor beta chain sequence. No antigen is known for it. Generated by immunoSEQ multiplex PCR, the TCRdb table keeps only in-frame clones and is missing some. Counted here are approximately 170,000 clones, around 94% occurring once; the ten biggest clones make up approximately 4.8%. The sample originates from a study of T cell responses to AZD1222 COVID-19 vaccine. Overall study findings and caveats: Among those given AZD1222, only five to seven were seropositive at baseline. The sample set comprised mostly white British donors with more females, and clonal diversity was possibly underestimated. Reports indicate that nearly half of spike-specific TCRs are directed at unmutated variant regions. Vaccine-associated CD4 TCRs ranged over spike, dominating at 160-218 and 743-854.

Trimming stripped 11 bases from V and 5 bases from J, with 21 bases between. The CDR3 loop spans 14 amino acids. The germline V gene has CDR1 ENHRY and CDR2 SYGVKD. The rearrangement joins TRBV10-3 to TRBJ2-5; the D gene could be TRBD1 or TRBD2 (5 bases each). The TCR sequence derives from an adult who received the AZD1222 COVID-19 vaccine. Specimen: peripheral blood, collected 28 days after the second AZD1222 dose. The CDR3 DNA reads as TGTGCCCCACTCTATAGGGGCACGGGGGAGACCCAGTACTTC. As protein: CAPLYRGTGETQYF.